The entry below gives a single T cell receptor beta chain sequence along with its context. RNA transcripts yielded amplified TCR beta CDR3 regions. The study used the HTBI primer set for a first-round RT-PCR of the TCR CDR3. TCRdb analysed the multiplex PCR reads with MiXCR anew, one entry per CDR3 protein. Found here are almost 350,000 distinct CDR3 sequences, 15% to 20% of them singletons; the top ten hold 15% to 18%. The source of the sample is a study of T cells in Graves' hyperthyroidism and ophthalmopathy. This TCR derives from a woman aged 40 to 50 with Graves' ophthalmopathy. Sequencing input: blood.

This CDR3 reads CASSPSGAVKTQYF. The CDR3 DNA reads TGTGCCAGCAGTCCCTCAGGGGCGGTGAAGACCCAGTACTTC. The chain joins TRBV28 to TRBJ2-5, with a weak D call TRBD1 (6 bases). The V gene lost 5 bases and the J gene lost 6 bases, with 16 bases spanning the gap. Germline lookup yields CDR1 MDHEN and CDR2 SYDVKM. CDR3 size: 14 residues.